Listed below are T cell receptor beta chains from one sample, sequenced in a study of T-cell memory formation after mild COVID-19. Each CDR3 protein is one row after TCRdb ran MiXCR on the 5' RACE reads. The sample has about 470,000 distinct CDR3 sequences; 20% to 25% are singletons. Sample: PBMCs or a T cell subset sorted from them (not recorded which). The receptor source for this set is an adult woman who had mild COVID-19 (a few samples of this study predate the infection). Cell type and time point are not known. Both conserved end residues are part of each CDR3. D genes are given only for firm matches. Clone size is given for some rows only: seen once, a few or many times, or a class if the clone is expanded.

- | TRBJ1-5 | many | 12 | TRBV7-3 | TGTGCCAGCAGCCCCTACAATCAGCCCCAGCATTTT | CASSPYNQPQHF
TRBD2 | TRBJ2-5 | few | 17 | TRBV12-3/TRBV12-4 | TGTGCCAGCAGTTTTTTTCCGGTGGGAGGGGAGCAAGAGACCCAGTACTTC | CASSFFPVGGEQETQYF
TRBD2 | TRBJ2-1 | few | 16 | TRBV3-1 | TGTGCCAGCAGCCCGCTTAACCTAGCGGGGAGGGATGAGCAGTTCTTC | CASSPLNLAGRDEQFF
TRBD1 | TRBJ2-5 | many | 15 | TRBV30 | TGTGCCTGGAGCGTGGGACAGCTCGACCAAGAGACCCAGTACTTC | CAWSVGQLDQETQYF
- | TRBJ1-2 | - | 14 | TRBV5-1 | TGCGCCAGCAGCTTGGTTCTAGGGCCGGAAGGCTACACCTTC | CASSLVLGPEGYTF
- | TRBJ1-3 | few | 12 | TRBV12-3/TRBV12-4 | TGTGCCAGCAGTTCTCAAGGAAACACCATATATTTT | CASSSQGNTIYF
TRBD2 | TRBJ2-5 | few | 17 | TRBV4-2 | TGTGCCAGCAGCCAAGGGGGACTAGCGGGGGACCAAGAGACCCAGTACTTC | CASSQGGLAGDQETQYF
TRBD1 | TRBJ2-5 | - | 14 | TRBV7-9 | TGTGCCAGCAGCATGGGACAGGGTGCTGAGACCCAGTACTTC | CASSMGQGAETQYF
TRBD1 | TRBJ2-7 | - | 15 | TRBV7-9 | TGTGCCAGCAGCTCCGACAGGGGGTTCGACTACGAGCAGTACTTC | CASSSDRGFDYEQYF
TRBD2 | TRBJ2-7 | - | 14 | TRBV10-3 | TGTGCCATCGGGGCCCTTAGCGGGTCAAACGAGCAGTACTTC | CAIGALSGSNEQYF
- | TRBJ2-1 | few | 14 | TRBV2 | TGTGCCAGCAGAAAAGGGGTTATCAGGAATGAGCAGTTCTTC | CASRKGVIRNEQFF
- | TRBJ2-2 | - | 14 | TRBV7-2 | TGTGCCAGCACCCTAGACGAGGGTCCCGGGGAGCTGTTTTTT | CASTLDEGPGELFF
TRBD1 | TRBJ1-2 | once | 15 | TRBV6-1 | TGTGCCAGCAGTCCCCAGGGACAGGGCCGGAATGGCTACACCTTC | CASSPQGQGRNGYTF
- | TRBJ2-3 | many | 15 | TRBV4-2 | TGTGCCAGCAGCCAAGACCGCTCTAGCACAGATACGCAGTATTTT | CASSQDRSSTDTQYF
- | TRBJ2-7 | - | 14 | TRBV4-3 | TGCGCCAGCAGCCAAGCGCCGGGTTTTTACGAGCAGTACTTC | CASSQAPGFYEQYF
- | TRBJ1-1 | - | 13 | TRBV10-3 | TGTGCCATCAGGACAGATCTGAACACTGAAGCTTTCTTT | CAIRTDLNTEAFF
- | TRBJ2-7 | - | 11 | TRBV3-1 | TGTGCCAGCGGCTCACCAGGCGAGCAGTACTTC | CASGSPGEQYF
TRBD1 | TRBJ2-7 | - | 14 | TRBV10-2 | TGCGCCAGCGGGGGAGGACAGGGTGGCTACGAGCAGTACTTC | CASGGGQGGYEQYF
TRBD1 | TRBJ2-7 | many | 13 | TRBV2 | TGTGCCATTGAACGGGACAGGGGCTACGAGCAGTACTTC | CAIERDRGYEQYF
- | TRBJ2-7 | few | 16 | TRBV4-3 | TGCGCCAGCAGCCAAGATGGTGATGCAGGGACGGACGAGCAGTACTTC | CASSQDGDAGTDEQYF
- | TRBJ1-1 | - | 15 | TRBV7-2 | TGTGCCAGCAGCCCCGGGGAGACAGGGAACACTGAAGCTTTCTTT | CASSPGETGNTEAFF
- | TRBJ2-5 | few | 16 | TRBV3-1 | TGTGCCAGCAGCCACACCGGGGCCGCCCTGTGGGAGACCCAGTACTTC | CASSHTGAALWETQYF
- | TRBJ2-1 | - | 16 | TRBV21-1 | TGTGCCAGCAGCACACCCCGGGTCCCACATCTCAATGAGCAGTTCTTC | CASSTPRVPHLNEQFF